This T cell receptor (beta chain) was captured by sequencing in a study of shared clonotypes between healthy human individuals. Overall study context: A couple of female and a few male donors aged 18 to 49 were enrolled. Points from the study as a whole: Large depth notwithstanding, sorted-subset sequencing proved incomplete by rarefaction. Across a handful of donors, naive CD4 shared around 5%, naive CD8 approximately 3.5%, memory CD4 less than 2.5%, memory CD8 under 0.5%.

V gave up 0 bases and J gave up 1 base, with 6 bases separating them. The CDR3 has 13 amino acids. Germline assignment: CDR1 GTSNPN and CDR2 SVGIG (reference sequence). The protocol was immunoSEQ multiplex PCR, while the TCRdb copy is restricted to in-frame clones and leaves out a portion. Of some 1.5 million clones listed, approximately 97% are singletons. Regarding this clone: Its specificity is not known. The same CDR3 is also encoded by other DNA sequences in this sample.

The TCR originated in a man aged 25-45 years in good health. What was sequenced was naive CD4+ T cells sorted from blood. Subset given: CD45RA+ positively selected. This chain joins TRBV30 and TRBJ1-1; D gene uncertain. CDR3 in DNA: TGTGCCTGGAGTGTAGGGTGGAACACTGAAGCTTTCTTT. Residues: CAWSVGWNTEAFF. The full variable domain, rest sourced from reference TRBV30 and TRBJ1-1, is SQTIHQWPATLVQPVGSPLSLECTVEGTSNPNLYWYRQAAGRGLQLLFYSVGIGQISSEVPQNLSASRPQDRQFILSSKKLLLSDSGFYLCAWSVGWNTEAFFGQGTRLTVV.